This TCR beta chain was captured by sequencing in a study of molecular identifiers for immune sequencing clone quantification. Overall study results and limits: The share of molecules held by clones above 20 RNA copies was over 99% in effector cells and under 1% in naive cells.

As for this clonotype: Its target is not known. In this CDR3 the conserved last residue, phenylalanine or tryptophan, is missing, so a read error is likely.

Construction of naive CD8 libraries employed about 19,000 to 1,000,000 sorted cells together with 10%, 30% or 50% RNA. Naive CD8 T cell sorting was performed on the CD8+CD4-CCR7+CD45RA+ phenotype. Germline assignment: CDR1 KGHDR and CDR2 SFDVKD. This CDR3 comprises 16 residues. V was clipped by 4 bases and J by 0 bases, with 13 bases between them. Previously described methods and listed TCR primers were employed for the bulk TCR libraries. TCRdb ran MiXCR on the PCR reads and lists one entry per CDR3 protein. The sample has roughly 320,000 distinct CDR3 sequences; under 25% are singletons. This TCR was sampled from a human donor in good health. Some libraries in this study had Jurkat cell RNA spiked in. The V and J genes are TRBV24-1 and TRBJ2-3; D is undetermined. Sequencing was carried out using naive CD8+ T cells from blood, with Jurkat cell RNA spiked in. Documented subset: FACS-sorted CD8+CD4-CCR7+CD45RA+ naive T cells. The CDR3 DNA reads as TGTGCCACCAGTGACAGAAGGACCTTTAGCACAGATACGCAGTATTTA. Translated, it gives CATSDRRTFSTDTQYL.